This T cell receptor beta chain emerged from a study of T cells in Graves' hyperthyroidism and ophthalmopathy. Turning to the study itself: Peripheral blood collection took place at initial diagnosis, before any treatment. Study results and limitations: Blood also contained most expanded thyroid clonotypes above 0.001.

TCR beta CDR3 regions were amplified from RNA. Using the HTBI primer set, a first-round RT-PCR was run on the TCR CDR3. In TCRdb, the multiplex PCR reads were re-called with MiXCR into one record per CDR3 protein. The top ten hold around 21% of the sample, which has roughly 380,000 distinct CDR3 sequences, roughly 14% seen once. Aged 18 to 65, the patients had hyperthyroidism that was newly diagnosed and had lasted under 2 months. Patients were excluded for uncontrolled infection, other autoimmune disease, pregnancy or lactation. In regard to this clonotype: Its specificity is not known.

Trimming shortened V by 5 bases and J by 7 bases, and 15 bases separated the two germline ends. Germline values: CDR1 SQVTM, CDR2 ANQGSEA. CDR3 length: 13 amino acids. The V gene is TRBV29-1, the J gene TRBJ2-4; no clear D gene. The source material was blood. The TCR was taken from a man aged 25-45 years with Graves' hyperthyroidism that later progressed to Graves' ophthalmopathy. The CDR3 loop reads CSVRENSRNIQYF. In DNA, the CDR3 is TGCAGCGTTCGAGAAAACAGTCGGAACATTCAGTACTTC.